The 27 T cell receptor beta chains below were found in one sample sequenced in a study of blood T cells in healthy people across ages. For the second PCR, which ran for 7 to 11 cycles, a sample-barcoded 5' primer and a J-beta primer mix were used. MiXCR, applied by TCRdb to the 5' RACE reads, yields one record per CDR3 protein. The data show approximately 1,000,000 distinct CDR3 sequences, under 40% seen once. The sequenced material came from blood. These receptors all stem from a man younger than 30 in good health.

The chain has TRBV12-3 or TRBV12-4 and TRBJ2-5; no definite D call. The CDR3 is 15 residues long. V dropped 6 bases and J dropped 4 bases, with 18 bases sitting between them. The CDR3 protein is CASSRHGVEVETQYF. CDR3 DNA: TGTGCCAGCAGCCGGCATGGGGTCGAAGTAGAGACCCAGTACTTC.

This clonotype was picked up a small number of times. This rearrangement joins TRBV6-6 to TRBJ1-1; D not certain. CDR3 size: 11 residues. Germline lookup yields CDR1 MNHNY and CDR2 SVGAGI (reference sequence). V lost 5 bases, J lost 8 bases, and 9 bases lay in between. CDR3 in amino acids: CASSDTLEAFF. The CDR3 coding sequence is TGTGCCAGCAGTGACACGCTCGAAGCTTTCTTT.

The rearrangement links TRBV6-6 to TRBJ1-5, with D perhaps matching TRBD1 (5 bases). V was shortened by 6 bases and J by 5 bases, with 11 bases between the two germline ends. CDR3 length equals 13 residues. The germline V gene encodes CDR1 MNHNY and CDR2 SVGAGI (reference sequence). The CDR3 loop is CASSSGWHQPQHF. In DNA form, the CDR3 reads TGTGCCAGCAGCTCAGGGTGGCATCAGCCCCAGCATTTT.

This clonotype came up many times. The chain combines TRBV7-2 with TRBJ1-1; D not resolved. The V gene's germline CDR1 is SGHTA and CDR2 FQGNSA. The CDR3 runs to 13 residues. V lost 2 bases and J lost 1, with 5 bases in between. CDR3 bases: TGTGCCAGCAGCTTAAGGAGGAACACTGAAGCTTTCTTT. Amino acids: CASSLRRNTEAFF. Using reference TRBV7-2 and TRBJ1-1 for the parts outside the CDR3, the full variable domain is GAGVSQSPSNKVTEKGKDVELRCDPISGHTALYWYRQSLGQGLEFLIYFQGNSAPDKSGLPSDRFSAERTGGSVSTLTIQRTQQEDSAVYLCASSLRRNTEAFFGQGTRLTVV.

The gene calls are TRBV25-1 and TRBJ1-1; D perhaps matches TRBD1 (5 bases). V was shortened by 3 bases and J by 6 bases, with 23 bases between the two germline ends. The CDR3 length is 17 residues. Germline V gene data show CDR1 as MGHDK and CDR2 as SYGVNS. The CDR3: CASSERYGRGSGAEAFF. The CDR3 coding sequence is TGTGCCAGCAGTGAGAGGTACGGGCGGGGGAGCGGCGCTGAAGCTTTCTTT.

In this sample, this clonotype turned up a few times. V is TRBV28 and J is TRBJ2-4; D perhaps matches TRBD1 (6 bases). The CDR3 is made up of 16 amino acids. Germline V gives CDR1 MDHEN, CDR2 SYDVKM. Trimming took off 7 bases at V and 0 bases at J, with 16 bases between the two ends. The CDR3 reads CASKVRGELAKNIQYF. CDR3 coding DNA: TGTGCCAGCAAGGTCAGGGGAGAACTAGCCAAAAACATTCAGTACTTC.

Note on this clonotype: A single base separates this from a much larger clone, so it may be a read error. The V call is TRBV4-2, the J call TRBJ2-1, with D hard to call. The CDR3 loop spans 16 amino acids. Per germline, CDR1 LGHNA and CDR2 YNFKEQ. The CDR3 DNA reads as TGTACCAGCAGCCAAGAAGCTAGTGGATCCTTCAATGAGCAGTTCTTC. Its translation is CTSSQEASGSFNEQFF.

This clonotype was found many times. This chain uses TRBV10-3 with TRBJ1-4; 7 nucleotides line up with TRBD1. Germline CDR1 is ENHRY and CDR2 is SYGVKD. The ends lost 6 bases at V and 5 bases at J; junction bases unmatched: 9. The CDR3 covers 15 residues. CDR3 region: CAISQDRSENEKLFF. Written as DNA, the CDR3 is TGTGCCATCAGCCAGGACAGGAGCGAGAATGAAAAACTGTTTTTT.

For the CDR3, the DNA is TGTGCCAGCAGTGAGCTCTCAGGGTATGGCTACACCTTC. This translates into CASSELSGYGYTF. The chain carries TRBV6-1 and TRBJ1-2, with TRBD1 as a possible D gene (5 bases). The V end was cut by 3 bases, the J end by 5 bases, with 10 bases between. Germline V gives CDR1 MNHNS, CDR2 SASEGT. The CDR3 runs to 13 residues.

Points on this clonotype: This may be a read error, as it is one base from a much larger clone. The V gene is TRBV12-3 or TRBV12-4, the J gene TRBJ2-3; possible D gene TRBD1, 5 bases. V dropped 2 bases and J dropped 7 bases, with 10 bases sitting between them. CDR3 size: 13 residues. The CDR3, as DNA: TGTGCCAGCAGTTTAAAAGGGGCATATACGCAGTATTTT. Amino acid sequence: CASSLKGAYTQYF.

This clonotype was found a few times. The CDR3 DNA sequence: TGCGCCAGCAGCTTGTACGTCAACTCCTACGAGCAGTACTTC. Protein: CASSLYVNSYEQYF. The genes are TRBV5-1 and TRBJ2-7; D is ambiguous. The ends were cut back, 1 base at V and 0 bases at J, with 8 bases in the middle. The CDR3 has 14 residues. Germline CDR1 reads SGHRS; CDR2 reads YFSETQ.

This clonotype was detected a few times. This rearrangement joins TRBV12-3 or TRBV12-4 to TRBJ2-2, with 10 bases matching TRBD1. The CDR3 is 14 amino acids. With V trimmed by 2 bases and J by 9 bases, 3 bases remained unmatched. CDR3 DNA: TGTGCCAGCAGTTTACGACAGGGGGCCAGGGAGCTGTTTTTT. Translation: CASSLRQGARELFF.

This clonotype has more than one count but fewer than ten. This chain uses TRBV5-1 with TRBJ2-5; 8 bases fit TRBD2. CDR3 length: 16 residues. V was clipped by 0 bases and J by 3 bases; unmatched bases: 7. Germline V gives CDR1 SGHRS, CDR2 YFSETQ. The CDR3, as DNA: TGCGCCAGCAGCTTGGGGAGGCGGGGGGACGAAGAGACCCAGTACTTC. Amino acid sequence: CASSLGRRGDEETQYF. Together with reference TRBV5-1 and TRBJ2-5, the CDR3 gives the full variable domain: KAGVTQTPRYLIKTRGQQVTLSCSPISGHRSVSWYQQTPGQGLQFLFEYFSETQRNKGNFPGRFSGRQFSNSRSEMNVSTLELGDSALYLCASSLGRRGDEETQYFGPGTRLLVL.

The chain employs TRBV28 and TRBJ1-6, with D tentatively TRBD1 (5 bases). Germline V CDR1 and CDR2: MDHEN, SYDVKM. The ends were cut back, 9 bases at V and 9 bases at J, with 15 bases in the middle. This CDR3 spans 13 amino acids. The CDR3 here is CARTGTGFSPLHF. The CDR3, as DNA: TGTGCCAGAACCGGGACGGGATTTTCACCCCTCCACTTT. Drawing the rest from reference TRBV28 and TRBJ1-6, the complete variable domain is DVKVTQSSRYLVKRTGEKVFLECVQDMDHENMFWYRQDPGLGLRLIYFSYDVKMKEKGDIPEGYSVSREKKERFSLILESASTNQTSMYLCARTGTGFSPLHFGNGTRLTVT.

There are a few counts of this clonotype. The chain carries TRBV12-3 or TRBV12-4 and TRBJ1-3; 10 bases fit TRBD1. The CDR3 runs to 17 residues. V gave up 2 bases and J gave up 1 base; unmatched junction bases: 5. CDR3: CASSLSRDRGSGNTIYF. CDR3 coding DNA: TGTGCCAGCAGTTTATCCCGGGACAGGGGTTCTGGAAACACCATATATTTT.

This clonotype was found a few times. The genes are TRBV5-1 and TRBJ2-7; 7 bases fit TRBD2. The J segment lost 2 bases and the V segment lost 0 bases, leaving 5 bases of the junction unmatched. CDR1 and CDR2 from the germline V gene are SGHRS and YFSETQ. The CDR3 runs 15 residues. The CDR3 reads CASSLGSGGPYEQYF. The CDR3 region has the DNA TGCGCCAGCAGCTTGGGGTCGGGGGGACCCTACGAGCAGTACTTC.

There are a few counts of this clonotype. This rearrangement joins TRBV6-7 to TRBJ2-3; the match to TRBD2 covers 9 bases. TRBV6-7 is an open reading frame, and its role is uncertain. This CDR3 spans 17 amino acids. The junction had 10 bases not matched to a gene; V was cut back by 4 bases and J by 2 bases. CDR3 in amino acids: CASSSDLAGNYTDTQYF. CDR3 bases: TGTGCCAGCAGTTCGGACCTAGCGGGAAACTACACAGATACGCAGTATTTT.

This clonotype was seen only a few times. The chain is built from TRBV28 and TRBJ1-2, with a weak D call TRBD1 (6 bases). Deletions cut 6 bases from V and 2 bases from J, with 19 bases between. CDR1 and CDR2 (germline): MDHEN, SYDVKM. This CDR3 has 16 residues. The CDR3 sequence: CASSSPVQGKNYGYTF. The CDR3 bases are TGTGCCAGCAGCTCCCCCGTACAGGGCAAAAACTATGGCTACACCTTC.

The chain links TRBV7-2 to TRBJ1-2; perhaps TRBD1 as D (5 bases). Germline CDR1 and CDR2: SGHTA and FQGNSA. The CDR3 has 15 residues. Trimming took off 5 bases at V and 2 bases at J, with 15 bases between the two ends. The CDR3 is CASSKTETANYGYTF. The CDR3 nucleotides are TGTGCCAGCAGCAAAACGGAGACAGCCAACTATGGCTACACCTTC. The full variable domain, in which reference TRBV7-2 and TRBJ1-2 provide the parts outside the CDR3, is GAGVSQSPSNKVTEKGKDVELRCDPISGHTALYWYRQSLGQGLEFLIYFQGNSAPDKSGLPSDRFSAERTGGSVSTLTIQRTQQEDSAVYLCASSKTETANYGYTFGSGTRLTVV.

With regard to this clonotype: A much bigger clone sits one base away, suggesting this may be a read error. V is TRBV12-3 or TRBV12-4 and J is TRBJ2-3; the match to TRBD2 covers 7 bases. This CDR3 region has 15 residues. This chain's CDR3 is CASSLGGAATDAQYF. The CDR3, as DNA: TGTGCCAGCAGTTTGGGAGGGGCGGCCACAGATGCGCAGTATTTT.

In its sample, this clonotype was seen a few times. The chain links TRBV9 to TRBJ2-1; D is unclear. The CDR3 covers 16 residues. Germline V gene data show CDR1 as SGDLS and CDR2 as YYNGEE. Trimming removed 2 bases from V and 1 base from J, with 13 bases in between. The CDR3 here is CASSVRPEFSYNEQFF. Written as DNA, the CDR3 is TGTGCCAGCAGCGTCCGCCCCGAATTTTCCTACAATGAGCAGTTCTTC.

V usage is TRBV6-1 and J usage is TRBJ2-7, with D perhaps TRBD1 or TRBD2 (6 bases each). Judging by the DNA end, TRBJ2-5 fits better; the J call may be wrong. This CDR3 has 14 amino acids. CDR1 MNHNS and CDR2 SASEGT come from the germline V gene. The CDR3 loop is CADSDPGALETQYF. CDR3 nucleotides: TGTGCCGACAGTGATCCGGGGGCTCTGGAGACCCAGTACTTC.

Points on this clonotype: At one of its ends the junction is not consistent with the germline gene, which may arise from a read error. The chain recombines TRBV12-5 with TRBJ2-1, with D maybe TRBD1 (5 bases). Judging by the DNA end, TRBJ2-7 fits better; the J call may be wrong. Germline lookup yields CDR1 LGHNT and CDR2 FRNRAP. The CDR3 spans 14 residues. CDR3 amino acids: CAGGFRVSYNEQYF. CDR3 nucleotide sequence: TGTGCTGGTGGTTTCAGGGTCTCCTACAATGAGCAGTACTTC.

The chain uses TRBV27 and TRBJ1-1, with D perhaps TRBD1 (6 bases). Trimming removed 7 bases from V and 8 bases from J, with 17 bases in between. This CDR3 is 13 amino acids long. Germline CDR1 reads MNHEY; CDR2 reads SMNVEV (reference sequence). Here the CDR3 DNA reads TGTGCCAGCAAAGGGTCGCTTACAGGGGAAGCTTTCTTT. As protein: CASKGSLTGEAFF.

This clonotype came up a few times. The rearrangement uses TRBV20-1 and TRBJ2-5; D call uncertain. The CDR3 has 14 residues. The germline V gene has CDR1 DFQATT and CDR2 SNEGSKA (reference sequence). The V and J ends lost 3 bases and 2 bases respectively, with 13 bases between them. The CDR3 nucleotides are TGCAGTGCTAGGCGTCAAAGCCTACAAGAGACCCAGTACTTC. Amino acids: CSARRQSLQETQYF.

This clonotype was detected a few times. V gene TRBV5-1 combines with J gene TRBJ2-5; 9 nucleotides line up with TRBD2. The CDR3 has 14 amino acids. J lost 3 bases, V lost 2 bases, and 2 bases had no gene match. The germline V gene has CDR1 SGHRS and CDR2 YFSETQ. The CDR3 reads CASSFEREEETQYF. In DNA form, the CDR3 reads TGCGCCAGCAGCTTTGAGCGGGAGGAAGAGACCCAGTACTTC.

The V call is TRBV7-2, the J call TRBJ1-2; D is possibly TRBD1 (6 bases). V shed 4 bases and J shed 7 bases, with 25 bases lying between them. Germline V gene data show CDR1 as SGHTA and CDR2 as FQGNSA. This CDR3 region has 17 residues. The CDR3 bases are TGTGCCAGCAGCTCACAGGGCCCGCGCTTTTTAAGGCTTGGCTACACCTTC. This codes for CASSSQGPRFLRLGYTF. Using reference TRBV7-2 and TRBJ1-2 for the parts outside the CDR3, the full variable domain is GAGVSQSPSNKVTEKGKDVELRCDPISGHTALYWYRQSLGQGLEFLIYFQGNSAPDKSGLPSDRFSAERTGGSVSTLTIQRTQQEDSAVYLCASSSQGPRFLRLGYTFGSGTRLTVV.